This TCR beta chain was recorded in a study of blood T cell repertoires in COVID-19. With 5 bases clipped from V and 3 bases from J, the junction kept 6 bases outside the gene matches. The CDR3 sequence is 14 residues long. Germline V gene lookup returns CDR1 LGHDT and CDR2 YNNKEL (reference sequence). Per the authors' pipeline: Cell counts per sample came from amplifying reference gene primers. TCRdb keeps only in-frame clones here, not all; method: immunoSEQ multiplex PCR. D and trimming come from the DNA, and the V and J calls and clone size come from that table. The sample consists of about 120,000 clones, more than 70% of them appearing once. The sample holds a few counts of this clone.

The rearrangement joins TRBV3-1 (or the pseudogene TRBV3-2) to TRBJ1-1, with 7 bases that match TRBD1. The sequenced sample consisted of peripheral blood. The clonotype comes from a man between 65 and 85 years old with acute or convalescent COVID-19. The CDR3: CASSSRQGDTEAFF. The CDR3 bases are TGTGCCAGCAGCTCCCGACAGGGTGACACTGAAGCTTTCTTT.